The T cell receptor beta chain under discussion was sequenced for a study of cytomegalovirus exposure and HLA in healthy donors. Findings of the study overall: Prediction of most subjects' HLA-A and HLA-B alleles by TCR beta sequences was reportedly accurate. By a later analysis, the bulk of CMV-associated TCR beta chains appeared HLA-restricted. Clonal expansion was found to be greater in HLA-associated TCR beta chains than in equally common others in a later analysis. Being productive about 87% or about 30% of the time was typical of most TCR beta V segments in an earlier analysis.

Primers included in the PCR were 60 Vbeta and 13 Jbeta primers. TCRdb's table, derived via immunoSEQ multiplex PCR, lists solely in-frame clones and lacks some. Seen here are around 300,000 clones, 72% observed once, and the top ten hold around 2%. Comment on this clone: The antigen is undetermined.

The TCR was taken from a female donor in good health and CMV-seronegative. Sequenced sample: PBMCs.

The DNA for the CDR3 is TGTGCCAGCACTCGACAGGGCTCCTACGAGCAGTACTTC. Translating gives CASTRQGSYEQYF. The chain combines TRBV2 with TRBJ2-7, with TRBD1 identical over 7 bases. Germline loops: CDR1 SNHLY, CDR2 FYNNEI. The CDR3 is made up of 13 amino acids. Losses at the gene ends were 7 bases for V and 0 bases for J; bases not matched to a gene: 3.